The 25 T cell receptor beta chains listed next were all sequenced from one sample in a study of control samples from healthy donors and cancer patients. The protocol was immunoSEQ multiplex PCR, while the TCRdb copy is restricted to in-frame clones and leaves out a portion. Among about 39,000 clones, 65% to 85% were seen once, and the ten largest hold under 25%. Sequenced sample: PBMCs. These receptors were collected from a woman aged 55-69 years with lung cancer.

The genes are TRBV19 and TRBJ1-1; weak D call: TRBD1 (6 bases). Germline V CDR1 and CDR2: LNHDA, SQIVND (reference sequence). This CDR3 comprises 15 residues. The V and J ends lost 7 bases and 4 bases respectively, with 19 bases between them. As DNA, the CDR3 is TGTGCCAGTATGGGGGGCAGTTGGAAAGTCACTGAAGCTTTCTTT. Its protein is CASMGGSWKVTEAFF.

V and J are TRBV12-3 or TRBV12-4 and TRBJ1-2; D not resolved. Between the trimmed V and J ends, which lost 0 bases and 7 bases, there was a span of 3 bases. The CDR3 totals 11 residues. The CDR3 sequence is CASSLAIGYTF. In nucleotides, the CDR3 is TGTGCCAGCAGTTTAGCGATTGGCTACACCTTC.

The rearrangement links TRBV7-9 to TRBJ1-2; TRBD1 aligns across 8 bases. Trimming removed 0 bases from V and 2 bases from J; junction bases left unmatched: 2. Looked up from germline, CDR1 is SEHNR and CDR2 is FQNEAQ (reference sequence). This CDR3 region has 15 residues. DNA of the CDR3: TGTGCCAGCAGCTTAGCAGGACAGGGAAACTATGGCTACACCTTC. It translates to CASSLAGQGNYGYTF.

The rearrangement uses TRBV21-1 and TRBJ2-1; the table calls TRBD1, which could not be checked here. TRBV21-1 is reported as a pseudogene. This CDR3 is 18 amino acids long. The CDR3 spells CASSKAGPQGPPYNEQFF. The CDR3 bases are TGTGCCAGCAGCAAAGCGGGGCCTCAGGGGCCGCCCTACAATGAGCAGTTCTTC.

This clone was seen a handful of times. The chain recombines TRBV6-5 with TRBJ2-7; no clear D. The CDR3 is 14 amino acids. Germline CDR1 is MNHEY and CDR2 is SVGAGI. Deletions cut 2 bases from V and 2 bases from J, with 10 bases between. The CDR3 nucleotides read TGTGCCAGCAGTTACGGTGACAAGACCTACGAGCAGTACTTC. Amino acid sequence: CASSYGDKTYEQYF.

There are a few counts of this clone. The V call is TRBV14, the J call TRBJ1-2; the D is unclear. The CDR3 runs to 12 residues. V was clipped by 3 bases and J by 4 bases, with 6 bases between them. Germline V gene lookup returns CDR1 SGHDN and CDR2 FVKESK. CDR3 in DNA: TGTGCCAGCAGCCAGAACATCTATGGCTACACCTTC. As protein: CASSQNIYGYTF. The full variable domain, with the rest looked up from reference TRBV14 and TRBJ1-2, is EAGVTQFPSHSVIEKGQTVTLRCDPISGHDNLYWYRRVMGKEIKFLLHFVKESKQDESGMPNNRFLAERTGGTYSTLKVQPAELEDSGVYFCASSQNIYGYTFGSGTRLTVV.

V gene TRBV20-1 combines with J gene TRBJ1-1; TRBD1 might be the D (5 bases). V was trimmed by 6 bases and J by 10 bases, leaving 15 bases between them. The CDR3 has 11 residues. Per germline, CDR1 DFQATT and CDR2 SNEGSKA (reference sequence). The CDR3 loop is CSARDLLRAFF. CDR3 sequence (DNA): TGCAGTGCACGGGACCTTTTAAGAGCTTTCTTT.

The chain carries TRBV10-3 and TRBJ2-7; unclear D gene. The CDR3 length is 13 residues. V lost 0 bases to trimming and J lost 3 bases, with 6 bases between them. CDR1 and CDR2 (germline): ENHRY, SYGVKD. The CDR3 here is CAISESGNYEQYF. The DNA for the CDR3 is TGTGCCATCAGTGAGTCAGGGAACTACGAGCAGTACTTC.

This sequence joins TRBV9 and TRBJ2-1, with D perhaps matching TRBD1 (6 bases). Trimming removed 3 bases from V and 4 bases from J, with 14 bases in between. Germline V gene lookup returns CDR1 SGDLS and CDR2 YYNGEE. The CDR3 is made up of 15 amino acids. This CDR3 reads CASSAIGGVYNEQFF. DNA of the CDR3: TGTGCCAGCAGCGCCATAGGGGGAGTTTACAATGAGCAGTTCTTC.

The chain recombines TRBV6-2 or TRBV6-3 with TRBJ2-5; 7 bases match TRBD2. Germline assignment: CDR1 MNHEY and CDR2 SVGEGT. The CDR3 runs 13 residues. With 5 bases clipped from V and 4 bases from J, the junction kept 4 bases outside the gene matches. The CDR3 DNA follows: TGTGCCAGCAGTCCCTGGGAGGGAGAGACCCAGTACTTC. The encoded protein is CASSPWEGETQYF.

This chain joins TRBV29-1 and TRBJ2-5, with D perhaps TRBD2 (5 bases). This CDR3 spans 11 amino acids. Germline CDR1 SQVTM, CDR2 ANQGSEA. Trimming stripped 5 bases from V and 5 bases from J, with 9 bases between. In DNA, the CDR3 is TGCAGCGTTAGAGGGAGCGAGACCCAGTACTTC. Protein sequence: CSVRGSETQYF.

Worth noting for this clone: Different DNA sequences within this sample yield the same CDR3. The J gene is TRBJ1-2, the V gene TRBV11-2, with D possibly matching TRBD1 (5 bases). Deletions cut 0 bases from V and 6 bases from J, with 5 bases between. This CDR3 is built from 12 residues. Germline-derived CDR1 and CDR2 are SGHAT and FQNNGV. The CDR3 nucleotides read TGTGCCAGCAGCTTAGAAGGGGATGGCTACACCTTC. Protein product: CASSLEGDGYTF.

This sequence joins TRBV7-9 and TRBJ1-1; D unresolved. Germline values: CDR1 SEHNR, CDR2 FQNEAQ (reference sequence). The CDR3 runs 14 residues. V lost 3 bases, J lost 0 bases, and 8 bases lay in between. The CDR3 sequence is CASSLAAMNTEAFF. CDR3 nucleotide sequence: TGTGCCAGCAGCTTGGCAGCGATGAACACTGAAGCTTTCTTT. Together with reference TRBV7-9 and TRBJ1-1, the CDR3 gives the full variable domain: DTGVSQNPRHKITKRGQNVTFRCDPISEHNRLYWYRQTLGQGPEFLTYFQNEAQLEKSRLLSDRFSAERPKGSFSTLEIQRTEQGDSAMYLCASSLAAMNTEAFFGQGTRLTVV.

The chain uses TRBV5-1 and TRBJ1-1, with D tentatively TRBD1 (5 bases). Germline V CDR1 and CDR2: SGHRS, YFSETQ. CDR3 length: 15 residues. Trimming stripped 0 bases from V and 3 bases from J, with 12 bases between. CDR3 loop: CASSLGQGLDTEAFF. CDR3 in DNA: TGCGCCAGCAGCTTGGGGCAGGGATTGGACACTGAAGCTTTCTTT.

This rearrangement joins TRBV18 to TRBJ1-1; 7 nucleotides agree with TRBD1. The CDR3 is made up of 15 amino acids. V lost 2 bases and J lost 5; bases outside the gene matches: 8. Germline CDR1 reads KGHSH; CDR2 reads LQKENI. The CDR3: CASSPMSTGRTEAFF. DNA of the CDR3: TGTGCCAGCTCACCAATGTCGACAGGGAGGACTGAAGCTTTCTTT.

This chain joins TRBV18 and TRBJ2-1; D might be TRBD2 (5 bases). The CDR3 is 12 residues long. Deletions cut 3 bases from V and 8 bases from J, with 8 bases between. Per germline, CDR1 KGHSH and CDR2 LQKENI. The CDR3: CASSPTSDEQFF. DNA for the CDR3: TGTGCCAGCTCACCTACTAGTGATGAGCAGTTCTTC.

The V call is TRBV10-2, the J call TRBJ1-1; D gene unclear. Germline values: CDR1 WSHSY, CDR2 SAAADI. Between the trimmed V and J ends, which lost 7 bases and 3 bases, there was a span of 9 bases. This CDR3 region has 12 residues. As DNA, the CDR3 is TGCGCCAGCAAGGGCCTCGACACTGAAGCTTTCTTT. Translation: CASKGLDTEAFF.

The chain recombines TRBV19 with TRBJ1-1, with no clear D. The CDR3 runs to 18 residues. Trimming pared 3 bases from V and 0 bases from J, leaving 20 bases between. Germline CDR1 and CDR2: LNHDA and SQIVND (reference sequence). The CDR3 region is CASSIGSGEVVVNTEAFF. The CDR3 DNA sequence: TGTGCCAGTAGTATTGGCAGCGGTGAGGTTGTCGTGAACACTGAAGCTTTCTTT.

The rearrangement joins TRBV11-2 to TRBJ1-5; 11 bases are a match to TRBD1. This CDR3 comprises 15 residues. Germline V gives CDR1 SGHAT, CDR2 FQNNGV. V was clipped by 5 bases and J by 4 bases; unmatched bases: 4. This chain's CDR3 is CASSKDRGQNQPQHF. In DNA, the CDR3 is TGTGCCAGCAGCAAGGACAGGGGGCAGAATCAGCCCCAGCATTTT. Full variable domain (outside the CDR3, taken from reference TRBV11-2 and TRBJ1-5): EAGVAQSPRYKIIEKRQSVAFWCNPISGHATLYWYQQILGQGPKLLIQFQNNGVVDDSQLPKDRFSAERLKGVDSTLKIQPAKLEDSAVYLCASSKDRGQNQPQHFGDGTRLSIL.

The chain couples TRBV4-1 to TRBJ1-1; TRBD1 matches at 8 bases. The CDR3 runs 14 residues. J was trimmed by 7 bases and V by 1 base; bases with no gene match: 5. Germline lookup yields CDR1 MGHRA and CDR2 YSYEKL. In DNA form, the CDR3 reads TGCGCCAGCAGCCAAGGACAGGGGAATGGTGAAGCTTTCTTT. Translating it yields CASSQGQGNGEAFF.

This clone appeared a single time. The CDR3 reads CASSFVYRGQGNTGELFF. For the CDR3, the DNA is TGTGCCAGCAGTTTTGTTTATAGGGGACAGGGGAACACCGGGGAGCTGTTTTTT. The chain uses TRBV27 and TRBJ2-2; 9 nucleotides match TRBD1. Losses at the gene ends were 3 bases for V and 1 base for J; bases not matched to a gene: 9. The CDR3 runs to 18 residues. The V gene's germline CDR1 is MNHEY and CDR2 SMNVEV (reference sequence).

The chain's CDR3 is CASSQESGVGEKLFF. CDR3 DNA: TGTGCCAGCAGCCAAGAATCCGGCGTTGGTGAAAAACTGTTTTTT. This rearrangement joins TRBV14 to TRBJ1-4; unclear D gene. This CDR3 spans 15 amino acids. The germline V gene encodes CDR1 SGHDN and CDR2 FVKESK. Deletions cut 0 bases from V and 7 bases from J, with 12 bases between.

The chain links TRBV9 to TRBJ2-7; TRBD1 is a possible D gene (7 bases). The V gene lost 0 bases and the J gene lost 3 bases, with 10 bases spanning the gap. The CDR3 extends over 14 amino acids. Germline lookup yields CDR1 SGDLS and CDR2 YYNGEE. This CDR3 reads CASSVGQGGYEQYF. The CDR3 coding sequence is TGTGCCAGCAGCGTAGGGCAGGGGGGCTACGAGCAGTACTTC.

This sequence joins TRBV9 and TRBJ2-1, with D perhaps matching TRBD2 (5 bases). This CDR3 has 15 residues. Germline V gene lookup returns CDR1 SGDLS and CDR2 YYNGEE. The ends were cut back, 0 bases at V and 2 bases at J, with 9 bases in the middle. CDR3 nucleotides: TGTGCCAGCAGCGTAGACCCAGCGGCCTACAATGAGCAGTTCTTC. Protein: CASSVDPAAYNEQFF.

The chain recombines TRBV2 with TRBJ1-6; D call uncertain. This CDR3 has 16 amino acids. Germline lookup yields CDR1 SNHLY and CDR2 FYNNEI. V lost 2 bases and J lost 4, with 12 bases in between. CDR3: CASSERTGVYNSPLHF. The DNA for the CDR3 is TGTGCCAGCAGTGAAAGGACCGGAGTGTATAATTCACCCCTCCACTTT.